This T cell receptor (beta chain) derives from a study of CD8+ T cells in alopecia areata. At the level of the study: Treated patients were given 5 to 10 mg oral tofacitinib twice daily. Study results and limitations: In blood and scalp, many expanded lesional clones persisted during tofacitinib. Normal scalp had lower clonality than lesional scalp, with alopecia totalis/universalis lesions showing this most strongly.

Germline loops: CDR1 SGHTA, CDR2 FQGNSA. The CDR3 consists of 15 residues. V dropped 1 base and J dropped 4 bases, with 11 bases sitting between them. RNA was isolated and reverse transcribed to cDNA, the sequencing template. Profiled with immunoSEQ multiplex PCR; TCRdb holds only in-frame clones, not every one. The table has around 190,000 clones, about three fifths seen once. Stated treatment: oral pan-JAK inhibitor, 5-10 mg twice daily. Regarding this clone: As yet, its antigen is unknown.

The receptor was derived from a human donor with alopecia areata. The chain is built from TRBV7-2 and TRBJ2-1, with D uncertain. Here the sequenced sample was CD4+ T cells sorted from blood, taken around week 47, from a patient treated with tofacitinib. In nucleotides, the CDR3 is TGTGCCAGCAGCTTAGTGTCCCAGAATTACAATGAGCAGTTCTTC. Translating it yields CASSLVSQNYNEQFF.